This T cell receptor (beta chain) emerged from a study of T-cell reconstitution after alpha-beta-depleted transplantation in children. Findings of the study overall: Newly produced T cells mostly accounted for T-cell counts and diversity one year post-transplant.

This clonotype was counted many times. What it binds is unknown. Between the trimmed V and J ends, which lost 0 bases and 4 bases, there was a span of 11 bases. The CDR3 contains 15 residues. In germline, CDR1 is LGHDT, CDR2 YNNKEL (reference sequence). The authors prepared the TCRbeta library with unique molecular identifiers. TCRdb re-called the PCR reads with MiXCR, one entry per CDR3 protein. The sample gives hundreds of thousands of distinct CDR3 sequences, roughly 7.8% of which show up once; over 7.5% is in the top ten. The V gene is TRBV3-1, the J gene TRBJ2-3; no clear D. Specimen: peripheral blood, collected 360 days after TCRalphabeta/CD19-depleted stem cell transplant. The source is a female patient younger than 10 who had a stem cell transplant for Fanconi anemia, so the T cells may come from the graft donor. The chain's CDR3 is CASSQEPSRSDTQYF. CDR3 nucleotide sequence: TGTGCCAGCAGCCAAGAGCCTTCGAGGTCAGATACGCAGTATTTT.